The rows below give T cell receptor beta chains drawn from one sample of a study of blood T cell repertoires in COVID-19. Repertoires were generated with immunoSEQ multiplex PCR, while TCRdb's copy carries only in-frame clones and drops some. The sample lists about 190,000 clones; approximately 90% were seen once. Sequences were obtained from peripheral blood. The receptors were gathered from a man aged 25 to 40 with acute or convalescent COVID-19. Each CDR3 is given with its conserved first and last residue. Each record gives: V gene, clone size, J gene, D gene, CDR3 protein, CDR3 DNA. The D gene is left open where the match is weak. Expanded clones get a size class; other rows say once, few or many, or leave the size out.

V: TRBV6-1; size: -; J: TRBJ2-6; D: -; CDR3: CASSDLRDIKTGANVLTF; DNA: TGTGCCAGCAGTGATCTCCGGGACATTAAAACTGGGGCCAACGTCCTGACTTTC
V: TRBV11-2; size: -; J: TRBJ2-5; D: TRBD2; CDR3: CASSWTSGRRETQYF; DNA: TGTGCCAGCAGCTGGACTAGCGGGAGAAGAGAGACCCAGTACTTC
V: TRBV9; size: -; J: TRBJ1-1; D: TRBD1; CDR3: CASSVPHEGAGTEAFF; DNA: TGTGCCAGCAGCGTACCCCACGAGGGGGCCGGCACTGAAGCTTTCTTT
V: TRBV25-1; size: -; J: TRBJ1-5; D: -; CDR3: CASSDHNTGRRNQPQHF; DNA: TGTGCCAGCAGTGATCACAACACGGGAAGACGCAATCAGCCCCAGCATTTT
V: TRBV29-1; size: -; J: TRBJ2-3; D: TRBD1; CDR3: CSVDRQGITDTQYF; DNA: TGCAGCGTTGACCGACAGGGGATCACAGATACGCAGTATTTT
V: TRBV28; size: -; J: TRBJ1-1; D: -; CDR3: CASHIGGTNTEAFF; DNA: TGTGCCAGCCACATTGGGGGGACGAACACTGAAGCTTTCTTT
V: TRBV4-1; size: -; J: TRBJ2-1; D: TRBD2; CDR3: CASSQARGVSEQFF; DNA: TGCGCCAGCAGCCAAGCACGGGGGGTTAGTGAGCAGTTCTTC
V: TRBV28; size: -; J: TRBJ2-5; D: TRBD2; CDR3: CASSWGLAGGLPKKTQYF; DNA: TGTGCCAGCAGTTGGGGACTAGCGGGGGGGCTCCCCAAGAAGACCCAGTACTTC
V: TRBV28; size: -; J: TRBJ2-7; D: -; CDR3: CASSLAGPPYEQYF; DNA: TGTGCCAGCAGTTTAGCAGGGCCCCCCTACGAGCAGTACTTC
V: TRBV19; size: -; J: TRBJ2-1; D: TRBD2; CDR3: CASVPSGGFNEQFF; DNA: TGTGCCAGCGTCCCTAGCGGGGGGTTTAATGAGCAGTTCTTC
V: TRBV6-6; size: -; J: TRBJ1-1; D: -; CDR3: CGSTFNTEAFF; DNA: TGTGGGAGCACCTTTAACACTGAAGCTTTCTTT
V: TRBV9; size: -; J: TRBJ1-5; D: -; CDR3: CASSVGGINQPQHF; DNA: TGTGCCAGCAGCGTCGGGGGTATCAATCAGCCCCAGCATTTT
V: TRBV30; size: -; J: TRBJ1-4; D: -; CDR3: CAWSSNRPGKLFF; DNA: TGTGCCTGGAGTTCTAACAGGCCTGGTAAACTGTTTTTT
V: TRBV7-2; size: -; J: TRBJ1-6; D: -; CDR3: CASSLGGWNSPLHF; DNA: TGTGCCAGCAGCTTAGGAGGATGGAATTCACCCCTCCACTTT
V: TRBV19; size: -; J: TRBJ1-2; D: TRBD1; CDR3: CASSSQGAMDYGYTF; DNA: TGTGCCAGTAGTTCCCAGGGGGCGATGGACTATGGCTACACCTTC
V: TRBV7-3; size: -; J: TRBJ2-5; D: TRBD1; CDR3: CASSLTQGALGETQYF; DNA: TGTGCCAGCAGCTTAACACAGGGGGCTTTGGGAGAGACCCAGTACTTC
V: TRBV18; size: -; J: TRBJ2-7; D: TRBD2; CDR3: CASSQLAGEHYEQYF; DNA: TGTGCCAGCTCACAGCTAGCGGGTGAACACTACGAGCAGTACTTC
V: TRBV5-8; size: -; J: TRBJ1-5; D: -; CDR3: CASSFFQGSF; DNA: TGTGCCAGCAGCTTTTTTCAGGGAAGTTTT
V: TRBV6-2/TRBV6-3; size: -; J: TRBJ2-1; D: TRBD2; CDR3: CASSYSGLAAYNEQFF; DNA: TGTGCCAGCAGTTACTCGGGACTAGCGGCTTACAATGAGCAGTTCTTC
V: TRBV5-1; size: -; J: TRBJ2-5; D: -; CDR3: CASSPPGWETQYF; DNA: TGCGCCAGCAGTCCTCCGGGTTGGGAGACCCAGTACTTC
V: TRBV4-2; size: few; J: TRBJ1-5; D: TRBD1; CDR3: CASSQGQGGLGPQHF; DNA: TGTGCCAGCAGCCAAGGTCAGGGGGGCCTGGGGCCCCAGCATTTT
V: TRBV7-9; size: -; J: TRBJ1-5; D: -; CDR3: CASSLGGHGKSNQPQHF; DNA: TGTGCCAGCAGCTTAGGGGGACATGGAAAATCCAATCAGCCCCAGCATTTT
V: TRBV6-5; size: -; J: TRBJ2-5; D: -; CDR3: CASSYSGTQETQYF; DNA: TGTGCCAGCAGCTATTCCGGGACACAAGAGACCCAGTACTTC
V: TRBV2; size: -; J: TRBJ1-5; D: TRBD1; CDR3: CASSGDRVRNQPQHF; DNA: TGTGCCAGCAGTGGCGACAGGGTTCGCAATCAGCCCCAGCATTTT
V: TRBV28; size: -; J: TRBJ1-1; D: -; CDR3: CASSLGQILEAFF; DNA: TGTGCCAGCAGTTTAGGACAGATACTTGAAGCTTTCTTT
V: TRBV28; size: -; J: TRBJ2-7; D: TRBD2; CDR3: CASSLAGGVYEQYF; DNA: TGTGCCAGCAGCTTAGCGGGGGGAGTCTACGAGCAGTACTTC
V: TRBV5-5; size: -; J: TRBJ2-4; D: -; CDR3: CASSSRAENIQYF; DNA: TGTGCCAGCAGCTCGCGGGCAGAAAACATTCAGTACTTC
V: TRBV11-1; size: -; J: TRBJ1-1; D: TRBD1; CDR3: CASSLHRGGMNTEAFF; DNA: TGTGCCAGCAGCTTGCACAGGGGGGGAATGAACACTGAAGCTTTCTTT
V: TRBV7-9; size: once; J: TRBJ2-7; D: -; CDR3: CASSSQYEQYF; DNA: TGTGCCAGCAGCTCCCAATACGAGCAGTACTTC
V: TRBV2; size: -; J: TRBJ1-5; D: -; CDR3: CASSGQVLSNQPQHF; DNA: TGTGCCAGCAGTGGGCAGGTTCTTAGCAATCAGCCCCAGCATTTT
V: TRBV7-8; size: -; J: TRBJ1-2; D: -; CDR3: CASSLERNYGYTF; DNA: TGTGCCAGCAGTTTGGAGAGAAACTATGGCTACACCTTC
V: TRBV7-3; size: -; J: TRBJ2-5; D: TRBD2; CDR3: CASSYRGGQEETQYF; DNA: TGTGCCAGCAGCTACCGGGGGGGCCAAGAAGAGACCCAGTACTTC
V: TRBV28; size: -; J: TRBJ2-3; D: TRBD2; CDR3: CASPPAGGTSTDTQYF; DNA: TGTGCCAGCCCCCCGGCGGGGGGGACAAGCACAGATACGCAGTATTTT
V: TRBV30; size: once; J: TRBJ1-4; D: TRBD1; CDR3: CAWSRTGGEKLFF; DNA: TGTGCCTGGAGTCGGACAGGGGGCGAAAAACTGTTTTTT
V: TRBV5-1; size: -; J: TRBJ2-3; D: TRBD1; CDR3: CASSFRGQDTDTQYF; DNA: TGCGCCAGCAGCTTTAGGGGACAGGACACAGATACGCAGTATTTT
V: TRBV19; size: -; J: TRBJ1-5; D: -; CDR3: CASSRQVSNQPQHF; DNA: TGTGCCAGTAGCCGACAGGTTAGCAATCAGCCCCAGCATTTT
V: TRBV6-6; size: -; J: TRBJ2-1; D: TRBD2; CDR3: CASSYGTSGRLGEQFF; DNA: TGTGCCAGCAGTTACGGTACTAGCGGGAGGCTGGGTGAGCAGTTCTTC
V: TRBV2; size: -; J: TRBJ2-5; D: -; CDR3: CASSGLAVQETQYF; DNA: TGTGCCAGCAGTGGACTGGCAGTCCAAGAGACCCAGTACTTC
V: TRBV5-8; size: -; J: TRBJ2-3; D: TRBD2; CDR3: CASTSAASGGADTQYF; DNA: TGTGCCAGCACTAGCGCCGCTAGCGGGGGGGCAGATACGCAGTATTTT